This TCR beta chain originates from a study of cytomegalovirus exposure and HLA in healthy donors. Study-level information: The roughly 670 first-cohort repertoires and the 120 or so validation repertoires shared the same platform, a later analysis reported.

Sequencing used immunoSEQ multiplex PCR; TCRdb keeps in-frame clones, though not all of them. The table includes about 82,000 clones, 85% to 95% detected once. CDR1 is SGHRS, CDR2 YFSETQ, per germline. This CDR3 comprises 14 residues. V was cut by 0 bases and J by 6 bases, with 9 bases left in between. This clone was counted once. Its cognate antigen is unknown. Study-wide results and caveats: First-cohort TCR clusters tended to co-occur in the 120 or so validation repertoires, a later analysis found. A few CMV-associated chains were confirmed in vitro to be specific for CMV antigens.

This receptor was obtained from a young man in good health and CMV-seronegative. The V call is TRBV5-1, the J call TRBJ2-2; a possible D gene is TRBD1 (5 bases). The sequencing input was PBMCs. Here the CDR3 DNA reads TGCGCCAGCAGCTTGGGTGACAGTTCCGGGGAGCTGTTTTTT. Amino acid sequence: CASSLGDSSGELFF.